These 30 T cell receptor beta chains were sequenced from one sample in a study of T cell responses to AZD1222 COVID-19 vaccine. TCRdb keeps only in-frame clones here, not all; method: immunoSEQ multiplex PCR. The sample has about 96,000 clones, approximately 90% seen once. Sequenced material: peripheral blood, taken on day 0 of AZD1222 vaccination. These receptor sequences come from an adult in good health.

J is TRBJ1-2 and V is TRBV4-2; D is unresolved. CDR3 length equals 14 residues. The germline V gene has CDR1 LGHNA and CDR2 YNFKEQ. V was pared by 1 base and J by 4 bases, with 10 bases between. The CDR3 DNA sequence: TGTGCCAGCAGCCAAGGGGCGGAGTTCTATGGCTACACCTTC. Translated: CASSQGAEFYGYTF.

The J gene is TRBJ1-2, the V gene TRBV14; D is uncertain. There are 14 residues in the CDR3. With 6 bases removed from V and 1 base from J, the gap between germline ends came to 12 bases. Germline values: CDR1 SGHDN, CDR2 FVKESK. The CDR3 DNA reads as TGTGCCAGCAGTAAGAAGGGCGGTAACTATGGCTACACCTTC. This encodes CASSKKGGNYGYTF.

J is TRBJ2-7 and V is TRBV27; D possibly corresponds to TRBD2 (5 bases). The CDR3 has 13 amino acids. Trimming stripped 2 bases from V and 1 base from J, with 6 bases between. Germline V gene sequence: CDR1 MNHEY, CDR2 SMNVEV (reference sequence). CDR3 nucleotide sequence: TGTGCCAGCAGTTTAAGGGAGTCCTACGAGCAGTACTTC. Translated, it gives CASSLRESYEQYF.

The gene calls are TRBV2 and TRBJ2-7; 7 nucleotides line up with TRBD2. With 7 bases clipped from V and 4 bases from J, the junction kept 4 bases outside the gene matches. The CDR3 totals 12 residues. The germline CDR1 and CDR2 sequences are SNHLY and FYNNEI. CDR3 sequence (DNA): TGTGCCAGCAAGGGACTACAATACGAGCAGTACTTC. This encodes CASKGLQYEQYF.

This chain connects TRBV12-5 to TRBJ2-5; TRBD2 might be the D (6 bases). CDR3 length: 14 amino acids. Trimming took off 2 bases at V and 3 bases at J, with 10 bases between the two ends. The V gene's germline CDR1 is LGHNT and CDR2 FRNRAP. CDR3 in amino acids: CASGLNPGEETQYF. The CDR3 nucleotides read TGTGCTAGTGGTTTGAATCCGGGAGAAGAGACCCAGTACTTC.

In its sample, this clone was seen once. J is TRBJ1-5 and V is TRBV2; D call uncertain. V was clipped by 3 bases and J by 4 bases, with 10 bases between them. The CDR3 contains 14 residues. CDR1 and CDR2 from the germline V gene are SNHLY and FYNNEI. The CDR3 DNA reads TGTGCCAGCAGTGACAGCTATCCAAATCAGCCCCAGCATTTT. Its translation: CASSDSYPNQPQHF.

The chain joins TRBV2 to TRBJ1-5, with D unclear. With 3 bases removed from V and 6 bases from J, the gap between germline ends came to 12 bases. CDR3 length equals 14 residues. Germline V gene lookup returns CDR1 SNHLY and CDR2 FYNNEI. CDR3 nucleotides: TGTGCCAGCAGTGATGTTGCGGCCGGTCAGCCCCAGCATTTT. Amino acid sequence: CASSDVAAGQPQHF. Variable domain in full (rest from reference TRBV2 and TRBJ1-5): EPEVTQTPSHQVTQMGQEVILRCVPISNHLYFYWYRQILGQKVEFLVSFYNNEISEKSEIFDDQFSVERPDGSNFTLKIRSTKLEDSAMYFCASSDVAAGQPQHFGDGTRLSIL.

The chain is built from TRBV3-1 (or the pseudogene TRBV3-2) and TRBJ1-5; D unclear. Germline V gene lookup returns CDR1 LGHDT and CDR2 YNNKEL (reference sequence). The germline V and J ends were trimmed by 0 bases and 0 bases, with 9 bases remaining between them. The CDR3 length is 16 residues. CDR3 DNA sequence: TGTGCCAGCAGCCAAGATCCGATATTTAGCAATCAGCCCCAGCATTTT. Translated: CASSQDPIFSNQPQHF.

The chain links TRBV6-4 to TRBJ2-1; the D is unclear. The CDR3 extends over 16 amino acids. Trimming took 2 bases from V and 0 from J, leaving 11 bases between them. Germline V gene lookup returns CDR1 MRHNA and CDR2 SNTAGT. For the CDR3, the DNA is TGTGCCAGCAGTGACGGCCCACCGGGCTCCTACAATGAGCAGTTCTTC. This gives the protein CASSDGPPGSYNEQFF.

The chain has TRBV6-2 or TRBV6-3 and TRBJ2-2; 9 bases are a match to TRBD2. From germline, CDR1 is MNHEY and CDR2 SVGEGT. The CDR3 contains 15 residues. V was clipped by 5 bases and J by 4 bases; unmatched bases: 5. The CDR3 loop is CASSLAGRLTGELFF. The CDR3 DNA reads TGTGCCAGCAGTCTAGCGGGAAGGCTCACCGGGGAGCTGTTTTTT.

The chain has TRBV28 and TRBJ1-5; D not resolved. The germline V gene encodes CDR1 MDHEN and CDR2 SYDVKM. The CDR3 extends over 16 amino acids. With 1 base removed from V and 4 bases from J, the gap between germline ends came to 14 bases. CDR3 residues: CASSLFSGSKNQPQHF. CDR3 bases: TGTGCCAGCAGTTTATTTTCCGGGTCGAAAAATCAGCCCCAGCATTTT.

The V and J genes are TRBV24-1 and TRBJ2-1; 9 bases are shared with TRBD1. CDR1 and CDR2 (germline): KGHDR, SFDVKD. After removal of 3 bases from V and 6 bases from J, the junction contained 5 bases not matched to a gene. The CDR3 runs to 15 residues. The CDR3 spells CATSDTGGQINEQFF. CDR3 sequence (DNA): TGTGCCACCAGTGATACAGGGGGCCAGATCAATGAGCAGTTCTTC.

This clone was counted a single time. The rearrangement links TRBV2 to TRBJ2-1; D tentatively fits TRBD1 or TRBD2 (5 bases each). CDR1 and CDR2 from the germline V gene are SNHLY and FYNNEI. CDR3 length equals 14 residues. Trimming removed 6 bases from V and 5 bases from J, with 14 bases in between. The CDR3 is CASRGDLTDNEQFF. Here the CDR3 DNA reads TGTGCCAGCAGGGGGGACCTCACGGACAATGAGCAGTTCTTC.

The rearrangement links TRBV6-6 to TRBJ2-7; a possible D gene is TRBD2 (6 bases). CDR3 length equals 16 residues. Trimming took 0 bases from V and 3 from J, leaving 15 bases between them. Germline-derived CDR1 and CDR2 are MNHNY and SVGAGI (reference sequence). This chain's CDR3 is CASSYSFGDLHYEQYF. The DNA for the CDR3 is TGTGCCAGCAGTTACTCGTTCGGGGACTTACACTACGAGCAGTACTTC.

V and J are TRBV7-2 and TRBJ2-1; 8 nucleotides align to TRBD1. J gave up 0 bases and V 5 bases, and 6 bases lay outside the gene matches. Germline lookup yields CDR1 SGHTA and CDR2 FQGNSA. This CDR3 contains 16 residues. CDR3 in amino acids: CASSPGGRGSYNEQFF. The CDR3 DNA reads TGTGCCAGCAGCCCAGGGGGCAGGGGCTCCTACAATGAGCAGTTCTTC. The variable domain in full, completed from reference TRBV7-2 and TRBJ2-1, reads GAGVSQSPSNKVTEKGKDVELRCDPISGHTALYWYRQSLGQGLEFLIYFQGNSAPDKSGLPSDRFSAERTGGSVSTLTIQRTQQEDSAVYLCASSPGGRGSYNEQFFGPGTRLTVL.

CDR3 DNA sequence: TGTGCCAGCAGTGGCTCAGGGTCCGGTGGAGAACTGTTTTTT. This translates into CASSGSGSGGELFF. V is TRBV25-1 and J is TRBJ1-4; D might be TRBD1 (5 bases). V was clipped by 4 bases and J by 12 bases, with 18 bases between them. This CDR3 contains 14 residues. Per germline, CDR1 MGHDK and CDR2 SYGVNS.

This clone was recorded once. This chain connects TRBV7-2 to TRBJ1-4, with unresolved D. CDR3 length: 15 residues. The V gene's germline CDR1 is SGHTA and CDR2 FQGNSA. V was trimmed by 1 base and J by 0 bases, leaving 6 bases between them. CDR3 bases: TGTGCCAGCAGCTTAGGGCAAGCAACTAATGAAAAACTGTTTTTT. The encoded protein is CASSLGQATNEKLFF.

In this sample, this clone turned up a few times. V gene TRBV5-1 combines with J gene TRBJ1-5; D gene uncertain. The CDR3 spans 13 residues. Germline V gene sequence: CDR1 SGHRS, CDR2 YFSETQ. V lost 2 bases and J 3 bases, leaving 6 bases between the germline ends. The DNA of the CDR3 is TGCGCCAGCAGCTTACAGTACAATCAGCCCCAGCATTTT. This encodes CASSLQYNQPQHF.

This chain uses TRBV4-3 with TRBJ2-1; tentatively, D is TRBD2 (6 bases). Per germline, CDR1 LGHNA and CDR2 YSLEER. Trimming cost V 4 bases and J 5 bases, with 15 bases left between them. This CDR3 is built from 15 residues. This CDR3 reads CASSRIGGEHNEQFF. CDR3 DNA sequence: TGCGCCAGCAGCCGCATCGGAGGGGAGCACAATGAGCAGTTCTTC.

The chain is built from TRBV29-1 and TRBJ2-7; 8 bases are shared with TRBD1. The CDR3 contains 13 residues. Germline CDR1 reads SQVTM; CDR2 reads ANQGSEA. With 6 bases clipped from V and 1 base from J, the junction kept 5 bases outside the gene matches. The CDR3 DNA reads TGCAGCGTAGCGACAGGGGCTTCCTACGAGCAGTACTTC. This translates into CSVATGASYEQYF.

The CDR3 region is CASSPRTGGYSNQPQHF. The CDR3 DNA reads TGTGCCAGCAGCCCGCGGACAGGTGGATATAGCAATCAGCCCCAGCATTTT. J is TRBJ1-5 and V is TRBV7-8; TRBD1 matches at 7 bases. Germline trimming cut 5 bases from V and 0 bases from J; bases unmatched to any gene: 10. Per germline, CDR1 SGHVS and CDR2 FQNEAQ. This CDR3 has 17 amino acids.

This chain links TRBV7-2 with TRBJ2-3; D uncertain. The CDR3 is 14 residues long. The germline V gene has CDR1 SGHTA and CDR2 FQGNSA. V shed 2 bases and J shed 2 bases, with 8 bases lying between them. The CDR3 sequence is CASSLTELTDTQYF. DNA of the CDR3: TGTGCCAGCAGCTTAACGGAACTCACAGATACGCAGTATTTT.

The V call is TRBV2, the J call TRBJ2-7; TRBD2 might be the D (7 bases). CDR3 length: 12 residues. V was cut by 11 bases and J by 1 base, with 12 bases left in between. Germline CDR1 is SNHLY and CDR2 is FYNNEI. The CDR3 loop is CAGGRESYEQYF. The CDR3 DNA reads TGTGCCGGGGGGCGGGAGTCCTACGAGCAGTACTTC.

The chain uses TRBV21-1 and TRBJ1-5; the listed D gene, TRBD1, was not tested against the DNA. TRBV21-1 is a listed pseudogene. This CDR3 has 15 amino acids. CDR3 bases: TGTGCCAGCAGCAAAGAAAGACAGGGGTTCCAGCCCCAGCATTTT. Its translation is CASSKERQGFQPQHF.

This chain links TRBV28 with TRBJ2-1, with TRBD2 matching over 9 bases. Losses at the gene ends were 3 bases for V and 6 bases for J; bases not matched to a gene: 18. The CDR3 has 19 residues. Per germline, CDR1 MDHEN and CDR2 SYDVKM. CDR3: CASSFLGLAGKGESNEQFF. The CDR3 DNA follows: TGTGCCAGCAGTTTCCTGGGGCTAGCGGGAAAGGGGGAGAGCAATGAGCAGTTCTTC.

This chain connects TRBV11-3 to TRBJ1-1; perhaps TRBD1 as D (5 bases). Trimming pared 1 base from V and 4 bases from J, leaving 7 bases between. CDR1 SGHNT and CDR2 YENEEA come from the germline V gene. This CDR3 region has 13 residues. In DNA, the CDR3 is TGTGCCAGCAGCTTAGTGGGGGGCACTGAAGCTTTCTTT. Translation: CASSLVGGTEAFF.

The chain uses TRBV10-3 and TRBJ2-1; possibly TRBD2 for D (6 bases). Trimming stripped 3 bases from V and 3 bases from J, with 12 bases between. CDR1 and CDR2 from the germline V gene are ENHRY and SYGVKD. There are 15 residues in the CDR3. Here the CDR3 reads CAISDRRAVYNEQFF. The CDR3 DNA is TGTGCCATCAGTGACCGGAGGGCCGTCTACAATGAGCAGTTCTTC.

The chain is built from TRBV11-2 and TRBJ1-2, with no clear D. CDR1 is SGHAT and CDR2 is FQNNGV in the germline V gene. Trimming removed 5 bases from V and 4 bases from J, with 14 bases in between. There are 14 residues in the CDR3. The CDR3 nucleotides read TGTGCCAGCAGCCACCTAAGATACGGCTATGGCTACACCTTC. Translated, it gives CASSHLRYGYGYTF. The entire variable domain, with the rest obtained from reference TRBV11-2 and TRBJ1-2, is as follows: EAGVAQSPRYKIIEKRQSVAFWCNPISGHATLYWYQQILGQGPKLLIQFQNNGVVDDSQLPKDRFSAERLKGVDSTLKIQPAKLEDSAVYLCASSHLRYGYGYTFGSGTRLTVV.

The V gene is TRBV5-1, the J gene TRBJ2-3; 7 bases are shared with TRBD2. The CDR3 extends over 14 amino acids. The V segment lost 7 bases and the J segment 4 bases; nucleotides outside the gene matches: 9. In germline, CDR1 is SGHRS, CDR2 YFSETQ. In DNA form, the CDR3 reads TGCGCCAGCGTTTCTGTGGGAGGGGCAGATACGCAGTATTTT. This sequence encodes CASVSVGGADTQYF.

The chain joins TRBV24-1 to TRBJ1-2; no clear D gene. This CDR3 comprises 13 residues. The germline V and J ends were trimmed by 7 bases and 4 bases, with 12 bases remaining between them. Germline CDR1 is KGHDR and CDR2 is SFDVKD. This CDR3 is CATSSKGAYGYTF. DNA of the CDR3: TGTGCCACCAGCTCGAAGGGCGCCTATGGCTACACCTTC.